Below are 24 T cell receptor beta chains sequenced from a single sample in a study of immune evolution from preneoplasia to lung adenocarcinoma. Repertoires were generated with immunoSEQ multiplex PCR, while TCRdb's copy carries only in-frame clones and drops some. The sample lists over 11,000 clones, about 80% seen once, with 4.9% in the top ten. Sequenced sample: FFPE minimally invasive lung adenocarcinoma tissue. Source of these receptors: a person in their 70s with lung adenocarcinoma.

With respect to this clone: The sample holds other DNA sequences that translate to the same CDR3. The chain recombines TRBV7-8 with TRBJ1-3, with D unclear. CDR3 size: 14 residues. Between the trimmed V and J ends, which lost 2 bases and 0 bases, there was a span of 5 bases. Germline values: CDR1 SGHVS, CDR2 FQNEAQ. This CDR3 reads CASSLRISGNTIYF. The DNA for the CDR3 is TGTGCCAGCAGCTTACGCATCTCTGGAAACACCATATATTTT.

The chain has TRBV30 and TRBJ1-3; D unclear. Between the trimmed V and J ends, which lost 2 bases and 7 bases, there was a span of 15 bases. This CDR3 is 14 amino acids long. The germline V gene has CDR1 GTSNPN and CDR2 SVGIG (reference sequence). CDR3 coding DNA: TGTGCCTGGAGTACCCAGGTCGGGTCGAACACCATATATTTT. This sequence encodes CAWSTQVGSNTIYF. The full variable domain, rest sourced from reference TRBV30 and TRBJ1-3, is SQTIHQWPATLVQPVGSPLSLECTVEGTSNPNLYWYRQAAGRGLQLLFYSVGIGQISSEVPQNLSASRPQDRQFILSSKKLLLSDSGFYLCAWSTQVGSNTIYFGEGSWLTVV.

This chain joins TRBV6-1 and TRBJ1-5; D ambiguous. The CDR3 consists of 13 residues. Germline values: CDR1 MNHNS, CDR2 SASEGT. Trimming removed 0 bases at V and 5 bases at J, with 5 bases between. The CDR3 is CASSEAGYQPQHF. In DNA, the CDR3 is TGTGCCAGCAGTGAAGCCGGGTATCAGCCCCAGCATTTT.

CDR3 bases: TGCAGCGTGGAGCCACAGCTTGGGTCCTACAATGAGCAGTTCTTC. Translating it yields CSVEPQLGSYNEQFF. The V call is TRBV29-1, the J call TRBJ2-1; no clear D. Germline V gene lookup returns CDR1 SQVTM and CDR2 ANQGSEA. Trimming removed 6 bases from V and 1 base from J, with 16 bases in between. The CDR3 totals 15 residues.

This chain links TRBV4-1 with TRBJ2-1; 12 bases align to TRBD2. This CDR3 has 17 residues. Germline loops: CDR1 MGHRA, CDR2 YSYEKL. V lost 1 base, J lost 0 bases, and 1 base stayed unmatched. CDR3 DNA: TGCGCCAGCAGCCAAGGACTAGCGGGGGCCTCCTACAATGAGCAGTTCTTC. It specifies CASSQGLAGASYNEQFF.

CDR3 protein: CASSRRDSSGNTIYF. CDR3 DNA sequence: TGTGCCAGCAGTCGACGGGACAGCTCTGGAAACACCATATATTTT. The V gene is TRBV28, the J gene TRBJ1-3; 7 nucleotides line up with TRBD1. V lost 5 bases to trimming and J lost 0 bases; unmatched junction nucleotides: 4. Germline CDR1 and CDR2: MDHEN and SYDVKM. The CDR3 totals 15 residues.

The genes are TRBV27 and TRBJ1-5; D may be TRBD1 (6 bases). The V end lost 5 bases, the J end lost 7 bases, and 27 bases lay between the germline ends. In germline, CDR1 is MNHEY, CDR2 SMNVEV (reference sequence). This CDR3 has 18 amino acids. The CDR3 region is CASSPARFETGSRQPQHF. The CDR3 coding sequence is TGTGCCAGCAGTCCCGCACGCTTCGAAACAGGGTCCAGACAGCCCCAGCATTTT.

The chain combines TRBV9 with TRBJ2-7, with D unresolved. This CDR3 has 14 amino acids. V lost 7 bases, J lost 3 bases, and 17 bases lay in between. In germline, CDR1 is SGDLS, CDR2 YYNGEE. The CDR3: CASPDVEIDYEQYF. The CDR3 DNA reads as TGTGCCAGCCCTGACGTAGAAATTGACTACGAGCAGTACTTC.

The chain combines TRBV4-1 with TRBJ2-7; D ambiguous. V was trimmed by 4 bases and J by 2 bases, leaving 12 bases between them. The CDR3 contains 14 residues. Germline V gene sequence: CDR1 MGHRA, CDR2 YSYEKL. In DNA, the CDR3 is TGCGCCAGCAGCCTCCGGACGGGCGCCTACGAGCAGTACTTC. Amino acids: CASSLRTGAYEQYF.

In DNA form, the CDR3 reads TGTGCCAGCAGTGGGGGACTAGCGGGAGTGGACGAGCAGTACTTC. Its translation is CASSGGLAGVDEQYF. V and J are TRBV2 and TRBJ2-7, with 14 bases fitting TRBD2. The CDR3 runs 15 residues. CDR1 is SNHLY and CDR2 is FYNNEI in the germline V gene. V was pared by 4 bases and J by 5 bases, with 4 bases of the junction left unmatched.

The CDR3 loop reads CASSPGVSYEQYF. The CDR3 nucleotides read TGTGCCAGCAGTCCAGGGGTGTCCTACGAGCAGTACTTC. J is TRBJ2-7 and V is TRBV28; D is perhaps TRBD1 (6 bases). V lost 5 bases to trimming and J lost 1 base, with 9 bases between them. CDR3 length equals 13 residues. The V gene's germline CDR1 is MDHEN and CDR2 SYDVKM.

This chain links TRBV30 with TRBJ2-7; D is possibly TRBD2 (5 bases). Germline V gene data show CDR1 as GTSNPN and CDR2 as SVGIG (reference sequence). Trimming stripped 0 bases from V and 5 bases from J, with 11 bases between. The CDR3 is made up of 13 amino acids. Here the CDR3 DNA reads TGTGCCTGGAGTGTATATTCCGGGGACGAGCAGTACTTC. Protein sequence: CAWSVYSGDEQYF. The complete variable domain, with remaining parts taken from reference TRBV30 and TRBJ2-7, reads SQTIHQWPATLVQPVGSPLSLECTVEGTSNPNLYWYRQAAGRGLQLLFYSVGIGQISSEVPQNLSASRPQDRQFILSSKKLLLSDSGFYLCAWSVYSGDEQYFGPGTRLTVT.

This clone was observed once. The chain is built from TRBV5-4 and TRBJ1-2, with 9 bases fitting TRBD1. The CDR3 is 15 residues long. From germline, CDR1 is SGHNT and CDR2 YYREEE (reference sequence). V shed 1 base and J 8 bases; nucleotides not matched to a gene: 9. The CDR3 nucleotides are TGTGCCAGCAGCTTGATAACCGGGACAGGGAGAGGCTACACCTTC. Amino acid sequence: CASSLITGTGRGYTF. The entire variable domain, with the rest obtained from reference TRBV5-4 and TRBJ1-2, is as follows: ETGVTQSPTHLIKTRGQQVTLRCSSQSGHNTVSWYQQALGQGPQFIFQYYREEENGRGNFPPRFSGLQFPNYSSELNVNALELDDSALYLCASSLITGTGRGYTFGSGTRLTVV.

The V call is TRBV19, the J call TRBJ1-5, with D maybe TRBD1 (5 bases). Trimming removed 4 bases at V and 5 bases at J, with 12 bases between. Germline CDR1 and CDR2: LNHDA and SQIVND (reference sequence). This CDR3 region has 14 residues. In DNA form, the CDR3 reads TGTGCCAGTAGTACCTCAGGGTATTATCAGCCCCAGCATTTT. This gives the protein CASSTSGYYQPQHF. Full variable domain (remainder filled in from reference TRBV19 and TRBJ1-5): DGGITQSPKYLFRKEGQNVTLSCEQNLNHDAMYWYRQDPGQGLRLIYYSQIVNDFQKGDIAEGYSVSREKKESFPLTVTSAQKNPTAFYLCASSTSGYYQPQHFGDGTRLSIL.

This clone appeared a few times. The gene calls are TRBV5-4 and TRBJ1-2; TRBD1 might be the D (5 bases). Germline V CDR1 and CDR2: SGHNT, YYREEE (reference sequence). V lost 3 bases and J lost 5, with 17 bases in between. The CDR3 consists of 15 residues. CDR3 loop: CASSSKTDPAYGYTF. DNA for the CDR3: TGTGCCAGCAGCTCGAAGACAGACCCGGCTTATGGCTACACCTTC.

This chain connects TRBV28 to TRBJ2-1, with 9 bases identical to TRBD2. The CDR3 loop spans 16 amino acids. CDR1 is MDHEN, CDR2 SYDVKM, per germline. V dropped 2 bases and J dropped 5; count of bases not matched to a gene: 7. The CDR3 DNA follows: TGTGCCAGCAGTTTACCAGGAGCTAGCGGGAACAATGAGCAGTTCTTC. Protein: CASSLPGASGNNEQFF.

This clone occurred once. The chain has TRBV25-1 and TRBJ1-2; D is perhaps TRBD1 (6 bases). V gave up 2 bases and J gave up 8 bases, with 12 bases separating them. The CDR3 sequence is 13 residues long. CDR1 and CDR2 from the germline V gene are MGHDK and SYGVNS. The CDR3 coding sequence is TGTGCCAGCAGTGAAGCGACAGGCGCGGGCTACACCTTC. Translated, it gives CASSEATGAGYTF.

This clone came up once. The rearrangement joins TRBV28 to TRBJ2-5; D may be TRBD1 (5 bases). Trimming took off 3 bases at V and 2 bases at J, with 16 bases between the two ends. The CDR3 length is 16 residues. Per germline, CDR1 MDHEN and CDR2 SYDVKM. CDR3 DNA: TGTGCCAGCAGTTTTTTTGAAAAATGGACACAAGAGACCCAGTACTTC. Translating it yields CASSFFEKWTQETQYF.

This rearrangement joins TRBV7-9 to TRBJ2-5, with D unresolved. V dropped 3 bases and J dropped 9 bases, with 11 bases sitting between them. The CDR3 loop spans 12 amino acids. Per the germline V gene, CDR1 is SEHNR and CDR2 is FQNEAQ (reference sequence). CDR3 amino acids: CASSFLETAQYF. The CDR3 DNA sequence: TGTGCCAGCAGCTTCTTAGAGACGGCCCAGTACTTC.

The chain uses TRBV28 and TRBJ1-2; a weak D match, TRBD1 (5 bases). With 7 bases removed from V and 3 bases from J, the gap between germline ends came to 21 bases. The CDR3 is 16 amino acids. Germline CDR1 MDHEN, CDR2 SYDVKM. In DNA, the CDR3 is TGTGCCAGCAATCTTGGACCCCGGGGGGTTGACTATGGCTACACCTTC. This codes for CASNLGPRGVDYGYTF.

V and J are TRBV7-9 and TRBJ1-1; D unresolved. The CDR3 has 13 amino acids. The germline V gene encodes CDR1 SEHNR and CDR2 FQNEAQ (reference sequence). The V gene lost 5 bases and the J gene lost 1 base, with 8 bases spanning the gap. CDR3 DNA sequence: TGTGCCAGCAGCCGAACAGCGAACACTGAAGCTTTCTTT. Protein sequence: CASSRTANTEAFF.

The rearrangement joins TRBV30 to TRBJ1-3, with a weak D call TRBD1 (6 bases). The germline CDR1 and CDR2 sequences are GTSNPN and SVGIG (reference sequence). The CDR3 spans 12 residues. V shed 2 bases and J shed 13 bases, with 15 bases lying between them. CDR3 nucleotides: TGTGCCTGGAGTATGGCGGCCGGGACAATATATTTT. This translates into CAWSMAAGTIYF.

This chain uses TRBV28 with TRBJ1-2, with 7 positions matching TRBD1. The germline gives CDR1 MDHEN, CDR2 SYDVKM. Unmatched junction bases numbered 3, after V lost 5 bases and J lost 6 bases. This CDR3 region has 12 residues. The CDR3 here is CASSITGDGYTF. CDR3 DNA: TGTGCCAGCAGTATCACAGGGGATGGCTACACCTTC.

V and J are TRBV11-3 and TRBJ1-1, with unresolved D. The V end was cut by 0 bases, the J end by 11 bases, with 13 bases between. There are 13 residues in the CDR3. CDR1 SGHNT and CDR2 YENEEA come from the germline V gene. CDR3 sequence: CASSLEAVGKAFF. In nucleotides, the CDR3 is TGTGCCAGCAGCTTAGAGGCGGTTGGGAAGGCTTTCTTT.